The 26 T cell receptor beta chains reported below all come from one sample, sequenced in a study of siplizumab effects on memory and regulatory T cells (dated by TCRdb to the late 2010s). Receptors were amplified or captured by the immunoSEQ multiplex PCR assay. The clones in this table, taken by TCRdb from immuneACCESS, are in-frame only. Not every clone is retained; where verified, under half of the shortfall comes from an unresolved V gene, and the cause of the rest is unknown. This sample holds approximately 97,000 clones; approximately 90% were observed only once. The top ten constitute about 1.1% of the sample. Input material: CD4+ T cells sorted from blood. The origin of the receptors is a human donor in good health.

V is TRBV28 and J is TRBJ1-1; a weak D match, TRBD1 (6 bases). Deletions cut 3 bases from V and 2 bases from J, with 19 bases between. This CDR3 is 17 amino acids long. Per germline, CDR1 MDHEN and CDR2 SYDVKM. The CDR3 reads CASSFLGGADRNTEAFF. Here the CDR3 DNA reads TGTGCCAGCAGTTTCCTCGGGGGCGCCGACCGAAACACTGAAGCTTTCTTT.

V and J are TRBV18 and TRBJ1-5, with 7 bases matching TRBD1. From germline, CDR1 is KGHSH and CDR2 LQKENI. V shed 3 bases, J shed 3 bases, and the junction held 2 bases outside the gene matches. The CDR3 is made up of 14 amino acids. CDR3 region: CASSPGQFNQPQHF. CDR3 sequence (DNA): TGTGCCAGCTCACCGGGACAGTTCAATCAGCCCCAGCATTTT.

This sequence joins TRBV18 and TRBJ2-7; a possible D gene is TRBD2 (6 bases). Germline CDR1 reads KGHSH; CDR2 reads LQKENI. V was clipped by 2 bases and J by 4 bases, with 9 bases between them. The CDR3 extends over 13 amino acids. CDR3 protein: CASSPGGFYEQYF. Written as DNA, the CDR3 is TGTGCCAGCTCACCAGGGGGGTTTTACGAGCAGTACTTC.

The rearrangement joins TRBV11-2 to TRBJ2-3; D assignment may be TRBD1 or TRBD2 (5 bases each). V was clipped by 5 bases and J by 8 bases, with 26 bases between them. CDR3 size: 17 residues. CDR1 and CDR2 from the germline V gene are SGHAT and FQNNGV. CDR3 residues: CASSRLGTAISHSTQYF. CDR3 coding DNA: TGTGCCAGCAGCCGCCTTGGGACCGCTATTTCACATAGTACGCAGTATTTT.

The chain has TRBV29-1 and TRBJ2-3; 7 nucleotides agree with TRBD1. The J segment lost 4 bases and the V segment lost 4 bases, leaving 2 bases of the junction unmatched. CDR3 length: 12 residues. CDR1 SQVTM and CDR2 ANQGSEA come from the germline V gene. The CDR3 here is CSVARGPDTQYF. The DNA of the CDR3 is TGCAGCGTTGCAAGGGGGCCAGATACGCAGTATTTT.

The chain uses TRBV7-8 and TRBJ1-5; TRBD1 aligns across 7 bases. Unmatched junction bases numbered 9, after V lost 5 bases and J lost 2 bases. Germline CDR1 is SGHVS and CDR2 is FQNEAQ. The CDR3 has 16 amino acids. For the CDR3, the DNA is TGTGCCAGCAGCGAAACTAGGGGGACAGGCAATCAGCCCCAGCATTTT. It is translated as CASSETRGTGNQPQHF.

This clone was recorded once. This chain's CDR3 is CASSLLTGFYYEQYF. DNA of the CDR3: TGTGCCAGCAGCTTGTTGACAGGGTTTTATTACGAGCAGTACTTC. The chain has TRBV5-4 and TRBJ2-7; TRBD1 aligns across 7 bases. Germline V gene data show CDR1 as SGHNT and CDR2 as YYREEE (reference sequence). CDR3 length: 15 amino acids. V shed 1 base, J shed 4 bases, and the junction held 8 bases outside the gene matches.

V gene TRBV6-1 combines with J gene TRBJ2-5; 9 nucleotides match TRBD1. Losses at the gene ends were 6 bases for V and 3 bases for J; bases not matched to a gene: 2. CDR3 size: 13 residues. Germline loops: CDR1 MNHNS, CDR2 SASEGT. In DNA, the CDR3 is TGTGCCAGCAGACGGACAGGGGAAGAGACCCAGTACTTC. The encoded protein is CASRRTGEETQYF.

The chain employs TRBV11-1 and TRBJ2-1, with 7 positions matching TRBD2. V shed 2 bases, J shed 8 bases, and the junction held 9 bases outside the gene matches. The CDR3 is 15 amino acids. CDR1 SGHAT and CDR2 FQDESV come from the germline V gene (reference sequence). The CDR3, as DNA: TGTGCCAGCAGCTTACTCAGGACTAGATGGCATGAGCAGTTCTTC. Amino acids: CASSLLRTRWHEQFF.

This clone was observed a single time. The chain recombines TRBV9 with TRBJ1-1; D is perhaps TRBD1 (5 bases). The CDR3 extends over 13 amino acids. V lost 4 bases and J 0 bases, leaving 7 bases between the germline ends. CDR1 and CDR2 from the germline V gene are SGDLS and YYNGEE. CDR3 DNA sequence: TGTGCCAGCAGCCAGGGTTTGAACACTGAAGCTTTCTTT. The encoded protein is CASSQGLNTEAFF.

The chain recombines TRBV4-1 with TRBJ1-5, with no clear D. Germline loops: CDR1 MGHRA, CDR2 YSYEKL. The CDR3 length is 16 residues. V lost 1 base to trimming and J lost 6 bases, with 16 bases between them. The CDR3 DNA sequence: TGCGCCAGCAGCCAAGGGACTCGATCTTTCGGTCAGCCCCAGCATTTT. It is translated as CASSQGTRSFGQPQHF.

V and J are TRBV11-2 and TRBJ1-4; D gene ambiguous. The CDR3 is 13 residues long. Trimming stripped 5 bases from V and 10 bases from J, with 14 bases between. CDR1 SGHAT and CDR2 FQNNGV come from the germline V gene. CDR3 residues: CASSDGLWGKLFF. DNA of the CDR3: TGTGCCAGCAGCGATGGACTCTGGGGAAAACTGTTTTTT.

The chain combines TRBV19 with TRBJ1-5; D uncertain. Germline values: CDR1 LNHDA, CDR2 SQIVND (reference sequence). CDR3 size: 14 residues. V lost 6 bases, J lost 0 bases, and 9 bases lay in between. Here the CDR3 reads CASRGTDSNQPQHF. In DNA, the CDR3 is TGTGCCAGTAGAGGAACCGATAGCAATCAGCCCCAGCATTTT. Supplemented by reference TRBV19 and TRBJ1-5, the full variable domain reads DGGITQSPKYLFRKEGQNVTLSCEQNLNHDAMYWYRQDPGQGLRLIYYSQIVNDFQKGDIAEGYSVSREKKESFPLTVTSAQKNPTAFYLCASRGTDSNQPQHFGDGTRLSIL.

J is TRBJ2-6 and V is TRBV5-1; TRBD1 matches 11 bases. The junction had 7 bases not matched to a gene; V was cut back by 4 bases and J by 4 bases. Germline loops: CDR1 SGHRS, CDR2 YFSETQ. The length of the CDR3 is 17 residues. CDR3 sequence: CASSPGQGASGANVLTF. The CDR3 DNA reads TGCGCCAGCAGCCCCGGACAGGGGGCGTCAGGGGCCAACGTCCTGACTTTC. Complete variable domain (other parts from reference TRBV5-1 and TRBJ2-6): KAGVTQTPRYLIKTRGQQVTLSCSPISGHRSVSWYQQTPGQGLQFLFEYFSETQRNKGNFPGRFSGRQFSNSRSEMNVSTLELGDSALYLCASSPGQGASGANVLTFGAGSRLTVL.

This chain joins TRBV28 and TRBJ1-1; no clear D. The CDR3 covers 14 residues. With 2 bases removed from V and 1 base from J, the gap between germline ends came to 8 bases. Germline-derived CDR1 and CDR2 are MDHEN and SYDVKM. CDR3 DNA sequence: TGTGCCAGCAGTTTACACCGACAGAACACTGAAGCTTTCTTT. Its protein is CASSLHRQNTEAFF.

J is TRBJ1-2 and V is TRBV5-4; 8 positions agree with TRBD1. Germline V CDR1 and CDR2: SGHNT, YYREEE (reference sequence). The ends lost 2 bases at V and 4 bases at J; junction bases unmatched: 4. This CDR3 is built from 14 residues. CDR3 nucleotides: TGTGCCAGCAGCTTTAGGACAGGGCTCTATGGCTACACCTTC. Translation gives CASSFRTGLYGYTF. The variable domain in full, with the rest retrieved from reference TRBV5-4 and TRBJ1-2, is ETGVTQSPTHLIKTRGQQVTLRCSSQSGHNTVSWYQQALGQGPQFIFQYYREEENGRGNFPPRFSGLQFPNYSSELNVNALELDDSALYLCASSFRTGLYGYTFGSGTRLTVV.

This clone was seen only a few times. The CDR3 sequence is CASSLQVGQIGYNEQFF. The CDR3 DNA follows: TGTGCCAGCAGCTTACAAGTCGGACAGATAGGCTACAATGAGCAGTTCTTC. The gene calls are TRBV11-2 and TRBJ2-1; D might be TRBD1 (6 bases). The germline V and J ends were trimmed by 2 bases and 3 bases, with 17 bases remaining between them. This CDR3 region has 17 residues. The V gene's germline CDR1 is SGHAT and CDR2 FQNNGV.

V usage is TRBV28 and J usage is TRBJ2-5, with D perhaps TRBD2 (6 bases). This CDR3 spans 15 amino acids. Germline assignment: CDR1 MDHEN and CDR2 SYDVKM. V was clipped by 6 bases and J by 4 bases, with 18 bases between them. CDR3 in DNA: TGTGCCAGCAGCAATCCCGGGACTCCAGCAGAGACCCAGTACTTC. As protein: CASSNPGTPAETQYF.

The rearrangement joins TRBV10-1 to TRBJ1-4, with D tentatively TRBD1 (5 bases). Germline CDR1 is WNHNN and CDR2 is SYGVQD (reference sequence). Trimming removed 1 base at V and 8 bases at J, with 17 bases between. The CDR3 contains 16 residues. In DNA, the CDR3 is TGCGCCAGCAGTGAGTTCACCGGGGGTGTATTAGAAAAACTGTTTTTT. It codes for CASSEFTGGVLEKLFF.

The chain carries TRBV19 and TRBJ1-4; D remains ambiguous. Trimming removed 10 bases at V and 0 bases at J, with 18 bases between. Germline CDR1 LNHDA, CDR2 SQIVND (reference sequence). The CDR3 runs to 16 residues. The CDR3 loop reads CATNDRPVATNEKLFF. In DNA form, the CDR3 reads TGTGCCACCAACGACCGCCCAGTGGCAACTAATGAAAAACTGTTTTTT. The full variable domain, completed using reference TRBV19 and TRBJ1-4, is DGGITQSPKYLFRKEGQNVTLSCEQNLNHDAMYWYRQDPGQGLRLIYYSQIVNDFQKGDIAEGYSVSREKKESFPLTVTSAQKNPTAFYLCATNDRPVATNEKLFFGSGTQLSVL.

V and J are TRBV10-3 and TRBJ2-5; the D is unclear. The CDR3 contains 12 residues. Trimming removed 3 bases from V and 7 bases from J, with 9 bases in between. Germline-derived CDR1 and CDR2 are ENHRY and SYGVKD. CDR3 in amino acids: CAISEPRRTQYF. CDR3 nucleotide sequence: TGTGCCATCAGTGAACCGCGGCGGACCCAGTACTTC.

The rearrangement uses TRBV6-1 and TRBJ2-2; D remains ambiguous. The CDR3 consists of 12 residues. The V and J ends lost 6 bases and 8 bases respectively, with 10 bases between them. Germline loops: CDR1 MNHNS, CDR2 SASEGT. The CDR3 here is CASRRQVGELFF. For the CDR3, the DNA is TGTGCCAGCAGGAGGCAAGTAGGGGAGCTGTTTTTT.

This clone was seen just once. This rearrangement joins TRBV28 to TRBJ1-4; a weak D match, TRBD1 (6 bases). The V gene's germline CDR1 is MDHEN and CDR2 SYDVKM. Trimming pared 3 bases from V and 7 bases from J, leaving 15 bases between. This CDR3 region has 15 residues. The CDR3 loop reads CASSFLGGRGEKLFF. CDR3 coding DNA: TGTGCCAGCAGTTTTTTGGGGGGGCGCGGTGAAAAACTGTTTTTT.

The J gene is TRBJ2-2, the V gene TRBV6-1; D possibly corresponds to TRBD1 (6 bases). Germline V lookup: CDR1 MNHNS, CDR2 SASEGT. Deletions cut 5 bases from V and 3 bases from J, with 10 bases between. This CDR3 spans 14 amino acids. The CDR3 nucleotides read TGTGCCAGCAGTTCGCAGGGGTACACCGGGGAGCTGTTTTTT. Protein: CASSSQGYTGELFF.

This chain connects TRBV20-1 to TRBJ1-5; D is undetermined. Trimming removed 0 bases from V and 7 bases from J, with 4 bases in between. CDR1 DFQATT and CDR2 SNEGSKA come from the germline V gene (reference sequence). This CDR3 is built from 11 residues. This CDR3 reads CSARDGQPQHF. In nucleotides, the CDR3 is TGCAGTGCTAGAGATGGGCAGCCCCAGCATTTT.

This sequence joins TRBV7-3 and TRBJ2-3; D may be TRBD1 or TRBD2 (6 bases each). V was trimmed by 4 bases and J by 5 bases, leaving 16 bases between them. CDR1 SGHTA and CDR2 FQGTGA come from the germline V gene. The CDR3 runs 15 residues. DNA for the CDR3: TGTGCCAGCAGCTCGATCGGGGGCAATCGAGATACGCAGTATTTT. Translated: CASSSIGGNRDTQYF.